Below, one T cell receptor (beta chain) is given with its context. Repertoires were generated with immunoSEQ multiplex PCR, while TCRdb's copy carries only in-frame clones and drops some. The sample shows some 630,000 clones, 95% to 96% of them seen only once. The sample is drawn from a study of shared clonotypes between healthy human individuals. Selected positively for CCR7 and CD45RO-negative, naive CD8 cells excluded terminally differentiated effector memory CD45RA+ cells. The CDR3 contains 18 residues. CDR1 and CDR2 from the germline V gene are MGHDK and SYGVNS. Trimming pared 1 base from V and 3 bases from J, leaving 20 bases between.

Material: naive CD8+ T cells sorted from blood. The V gene is TRBV25-1, the J gene TRBJ2-3; possibly TRBD1 or TRBD2 for D (6 bases each). The receptor comes from a woman in her 30s in good health. CDR3: CASSESGTTKGRTDTQYF. The CDR3 bases are TGTGCCAGCAGTGAATCGGGGACAACCAAGGGGAGGACAGATACGCAGTATTTT.